The rows below give T cell receptor beta chains drawn from one sample of a study of blood T cell repertoires in COVID-19. The table came from immunoSEQ multiplex PCR; TCRdb's copy has only in-frame clones and leaves some out. The sample carries about 110,000 clones, about 88% recorded once. The specimen sequenced was peripheral blood. Receptors were obtained from a human donor in a cohort sampled during active COVID-19. Both conserved end residues are part of each CDR3. A D gene is named only where the DNA matches it firmly. Clone size is shown for a subset of rows, as once, few, many or a class of expanded clone.

TRBJ2-6 TRBD1 TRBV4-2 once TGTGCCAGCAGCCAAGAACCGGGACAGGGGGTAAGACTAGTGGCTGGGGCCAACGTCCTGACTTTC CASSQEPGQGVRLVAGANVLTF
TRBJ2-1 TRBD2 TRBV7-8 few TGTGCCAGCAGCTTGACTACTAGCGGGAGGATGTATGAGCAGTTCTTC CASSLTTSGRMYEQFF
TRBJ2-1 . TRBV19 . TGTGCCAGTAGTCTACAGGGCACCTACAATGAGCAGTTCTTC CASSLQGTYNEQFF
TRBJ2-7 TRBD2 TRBV20-1 . TGCAGTGCTAGTCGGTCTAGCGGAGTCTACGAGCAGTACTTC CSASRSSGVYEQYF
TRBJ2-7 . TRBV28 . TGTGCCAGCAGTTTATTCGGGGGGCCCTACGAGCAGTACTTC CASSLFGGPYEQYF
TRBJ2-1 TRBD2 TRBV28 . TGTGCCAGCAGTTTCGCTGCGGGAGTGTACAATGAGCAGTTCTTC CASSFAAGVYNEQFF
TRBJ2-1 TRBD1 TRBV5-4 . TGTGCCAGCAGCTCACCCACCGGGACAGTGTACAATGAGCAGTTCTTC CASSSPTGTVYNEQFF
TRBJ1-5 . TRBV19 few TGTGCCAGTAGTCATTCCAGGTCGGGCAATCAGCCCCAGCATTTT CASSHSRSGNQPQHF
TRBJ2-6 . TRBV2 . TGTGCCAGCAGTGACGTGGGGCGCTCTGGGGCCAACGTCCTGACTTTC CASSDVGRSGANVLTF
TRBJ2-5 . TRBV6-5 once TGTGCCCGACTTCGGGCGGGGAGCCAAGAGACCCAGTACTTC CARLRAGSQETQYF
TRBJ2-2 TRBD2 TRBV9 . TGTGCCAGCAGCGTAGGACTAGCGGGGGGAACCGGGGAGCTGTTTTTT CASSVGLAGGTGELFF
TRBJ2-2 . TRBV9 . TGTGCCAGCAGCGTTGGGGGGAGCACCGGGGAGCTGTTTTTT CASSVGGSTGELFF
TRBJ1-5 TRBD1 TRBV29-1 . TGCAGCGTTAGGACAGGGGGCGAACAGCCCCAGCATTTT CSVRTGGEQPQHF
TRBJ2-5 TRBD1 TRBV7-3 once TGTGCCAGCAGCACCGGACAGGGAAAGACCCAGTACTTC CASSTGQGKTQYF
TRBJ2-1 TRBD1 TRBV25-1 . TGTGCCAGCAGTGGGGCCGGGACAGGGTATATCCGCCAGTTCTTC CASSGAGTGYIRQFF
TRBJ1-2 TRBD1 TRBV9 . TGTGCCAGCAGCGAAGACAGGGAAAAGGGCTACACCTTC CASSEDREKGYTF
TRBJ2-5 . TRBV10-3 once TGTGCCATCAGAGGAGTTAGTTCGGAGACCCAGTACTTC CAIRGVSSETQYF
TRBJ2-7 TRBD1 TRBV5-5 . TGTGCCAGCAGCTGGGGGTTGGCGACAGGGCCTTCTCTCGAGCAGTACTTC CASSWGLATGPSLEQYF
TRBJ1-4 TRBD1 TRBV30 . TGTGCCTGGACCACAGGGACAGTCGAAAAACTGTTTTTT CAWTTGTVEKLFF
TRBJ1-5 TRBD1 TRBV19 . TGTGCCAGTAGTATTACAGGGGTATGGGAGCCCCAGCATTTT CASSITGVWEPQHF
TRBJ2-1 . TRBV29-1 few TGCAGCGTTGAAGGATCTCTAATCAATGAGCAGTTCTTC CSVEGSLINEQFF
TRBJ1-2 . TRBV6-1 . TGTGCCAGCAGTGAAGTGGTAGATAACTATGGCTACACCTTC CASSEVVDNYGYTF
TRBJ2-2 TRBD2 TRBV7-3 . TGTGCCAGCGGGGTAGCGGGGAACACCGGGGAGCTGTTTTTT CASGVAGNTGELFF
TRBJ2-1 . TRBV12-3/TRBV12-4 . TGTGCCAGCAGGCGGACAGTCAATAATGAGCAGTTCTTC CASRRTVNNEQFF
TRBJ1-2 . TRBV2 . TGTGCCAGCTTTTATATACGGTTTGGGAGGGCCCAGGACTATGGCTACACCTTC CASFYIRFGRAQDYGYTF
TRBJ2-2 . TRBV5-4 . TGTGCCAGCAGCTATCCAGGGCCCGGGGAGCTGTTTTTT CASSYPGPGELFF
TRBJ2-7 TRBD2 TRBV25-1 . TGTGCCAGCGCCCGCGGCGGGAGCTTGTCCTACGAGCAGTACTTC CASARGGSLSYEQYF
TRBJ1-3 . TRBV5-6 . TGTGCCAGCAGCTTTTTTTGGGGAGGAGACGGAAACACCATATATTTT CASSFFWGGDGNTIYF
TRBJ2-7 TRBD1 TRBV7-8 . TGTGCCAGCAGCCCCGGACAGGGGAAGCTTTACTACGAGCAGTACTTC CASSPGQGKLYYEQYF
TRBJ2-7 . TRBV3-1/TRBV3-2 . TGTGCCAGCAGCCCGGGACTCGTCCTGTCCAACGAGCAGTACTTC CASSPGLVLSNEQYF
TRBJ1-4 . TRBV28 . TGTGCCAGCAGTTTAGGGCGGGGAAGGGAAAAACTGTTTTTT CASSLGRGREKLFF
TRBJ1-2 TRBD1 TRBV29-1 few TGCAGCGTTGAAGATGGACAGGAACAACAACTGCGGGGAGGCTACACCTTC CSVEDGQEQQLRGGYTF
TRBJ2-5 . TRBV18 . TGTGCCAGCTCACCAGTGCGAAATCTGGAGACCCAGTACTTC CASSPVRNLETQYF
TRBJ2-3 TRBD2 TRBV3-1/TRBV3-2 . TGTGCCAGCAGCCAAGACTTCCTTGCTAGCGGGGGGGCGCATACGCAGTATTTT CASSQDFLASGGAHTQYF
TRBJ2-2 TRBD1 TRBV6-5 . TGTGCCAGCTCCGGGACAGGGGGTACCGGGGAGCTGTTTTTT CASSGTGGTGELFF
TRBJ2-6 TRBD1 TRBV18 once TGTGCCAGCTCACCCTTGGGACAGCCCGGAGGGGCCAACGTCCTGACTTTC CASSPLGQPGGANVLTF
TRBJ1-1 . TRBV5-1 few TGCGCCAGCAGCTTGGATATGCGGGAAGCTTTCTTT CASSLDMREAFF
TRBJ2-1 . TRBV2 . TGTGCCAGCAGCTTTGGACAGTACAATGAGCAGTTCTTC CASSFGQYNEQFF
TRBJ2-2 TRBD2 TRBV7-6 . TGTGCCAGCAGCATGCTTGTCCTAGCGGGGGGCCAAGAGAACACCGGGGAGCTGTTTTTT CASSMLVLAGGQENTGELFF
TRBJ2-1 TRBD2 TRBV19 . TGTGCCAGTAGTTTGGTAGCGGGCAACAATGAGCAGTTCTTC CASSLVAGNNEQFF
TRBJ2-3 TRBD2 TRBV10-1 . TGCGCCAGCAACTTGGGGGGGACAGATACGCAGTATTTT CASNLGGTDTQYF
TRBJ2-1 TRBD2 TRBV27 . TGTGCCAGCAGTTTGCGGGGGTCCCACCCCGACAATGAGCAGTTCTTC CASSLRGSHPDNEQFF
TRBJ1-6 . TRBV9 . TGTGCCAGCAGCGTACAGGGGACCTATAATTCACCCCTCCACTTT CASSVQGTYNSPLHF
TRBJ1-1 TRBD1 TRBV9 . TGTGCCAGCAGCGCCCAAGGTGAAGGGGGCGAAGCTTTCTTT CASSAQGEGGEAFF
TRBJ2-3 . TRBV6-4 . TGTGCCAGCAGTGACCGAATAGCAGATACGCAGTATTTT CASSDRIADTQYF
TRBJ2-7 . TRBV3-1/TRBV3-2 . TGTGCCAGCAGCCAAGATCGGGTTGAGGGTCCGGGAGAGCAGTACTTC CASSQDRVEGPGEQYF
TRBJ2-1 TRBD2 TRBV9 . TGTGCCAGCAGCCCCCAGGGACTACGCTCCTACAATGAGCAGTTCTTC CASSPQGLRSYNEQFF
TRBJ2-7 . TRBV5-1 . TGCGCCAGCAGCTTCAAGGTTGGGAGCTACGAGCAGTACTTC CASSFKVGSYEQYF
TRBJ2-3 . TRBV24-1 . TGTGCCACCAGTGATTTGAGCAGCACAGATACGCAGTATTTT CATSDLSSTDTQYF
TRBJ1-1 . TRBV6-4 few TGTGCCAGCAGTGAACGGGGAATGGGGACTGAAGCTTTCTTT CASSERGMGTEAFF
TRBJ1-6 . TRBV9 . TGTGCCAGCAGTGAAGGTGGAGGCAATTCACCCCTCCACTTT CASSEGGGNSPLHF
TRBJ1-2 . TRBV7-9 . TGTGCCAGCAGCTTAGATTTTATCCATGGCTACACCTTC CASSLDFIHGYTF
TRBJ2-3 TRBD2 TRBV5-1 . TGCGCCAGCGCCCGTCGGACACTAGCGGGGGGCACAGATACGCAGTATTTT CASARRTLAGGTDTQYF
TRBJ2-7 . TRBV11-2 once TGTGCCAGCAGCTTTGGGATGGGGGGGCCGTACTTC CASSFGMGGPYF
TRBJ1-5 . TRBV24-1 few TGTGCCACCTGGGGAAGGGGGACCGACAGCAATCAGCCCCAGCATTTT CATWGRGTDSNQPQHF
TRBJ2-3 TRBD2 TRBV13 . TGTGCCAGCAGCTTCGGGGGACTAGTCTCAGATACGCAGTATTTT CASSFGGLVSDTQYF
TRBJ1-2 TRBD1 TRBV5-4 . TGTGCCAGCAGTTCCGGGACAGCTAACTATGGCTACACCTTC CASSSGTANYGYTF